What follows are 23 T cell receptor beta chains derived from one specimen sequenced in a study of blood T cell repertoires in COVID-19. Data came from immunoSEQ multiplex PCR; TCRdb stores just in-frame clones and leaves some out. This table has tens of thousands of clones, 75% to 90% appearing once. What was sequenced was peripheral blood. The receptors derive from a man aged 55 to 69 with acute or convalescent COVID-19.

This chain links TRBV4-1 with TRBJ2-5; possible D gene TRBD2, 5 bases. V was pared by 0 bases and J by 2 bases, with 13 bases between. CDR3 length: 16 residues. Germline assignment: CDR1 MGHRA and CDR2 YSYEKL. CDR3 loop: CASSQDTLAMQETQYF. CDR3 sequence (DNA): TGCGCCAGCAGCCAAGATACCCTAGCTATGCAAGAGACCCAGTACTTC.

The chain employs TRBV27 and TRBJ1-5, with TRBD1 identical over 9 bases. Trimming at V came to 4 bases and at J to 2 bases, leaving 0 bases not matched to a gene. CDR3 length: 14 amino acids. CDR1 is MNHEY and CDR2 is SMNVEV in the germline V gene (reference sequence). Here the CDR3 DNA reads TGTGCCAGCAGTTGGACAGGGGGCAATCAGCCCCAGCATTTT. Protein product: CASSWTGGNQPQHF.

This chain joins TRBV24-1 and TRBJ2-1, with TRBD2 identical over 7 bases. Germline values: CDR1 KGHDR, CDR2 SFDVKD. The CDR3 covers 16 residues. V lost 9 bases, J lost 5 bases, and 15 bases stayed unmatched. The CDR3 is CATSLGGRALDNEQFF. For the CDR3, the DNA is TGTGCCACCTCCCTTGGTGGGAGGGCCCTCGACAATGAGCAGTTCTTC.

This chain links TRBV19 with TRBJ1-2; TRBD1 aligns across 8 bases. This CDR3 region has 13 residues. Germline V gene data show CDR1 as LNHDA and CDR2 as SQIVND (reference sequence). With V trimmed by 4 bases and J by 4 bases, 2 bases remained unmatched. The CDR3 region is CASSRGTGYGYTF. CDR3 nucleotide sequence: TGTGCCAGTAGTAGGGGGACAGGCTATGGCTACACCTTC.

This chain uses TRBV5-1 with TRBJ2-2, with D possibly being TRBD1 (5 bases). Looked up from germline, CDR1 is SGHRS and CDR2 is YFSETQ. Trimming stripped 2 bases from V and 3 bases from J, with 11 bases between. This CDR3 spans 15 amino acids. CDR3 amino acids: CASSLFLGDTGELFF. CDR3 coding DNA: TGCGCCAGCAGCTTATTCTTAGGGGACACCGGGGAGCTGTTTTTT.

CDR3 loop: CASSLPTGGGEKLFF. The CDR3 bases are TGTGCCAGCAGTTTACCGACAGGGGGCGGCGAAAAACTGTTTTTT. This chain joins TRBV28 and TRBJ1-4; TRBD1 matches 10 bases. Per the germline V gene, CDR1 is MDHEN and CDR2 is SYDVKM. This CDR3 has 15 amino acids. V lost 2 bases and J lost 8; bases outside the gene matches: 5.

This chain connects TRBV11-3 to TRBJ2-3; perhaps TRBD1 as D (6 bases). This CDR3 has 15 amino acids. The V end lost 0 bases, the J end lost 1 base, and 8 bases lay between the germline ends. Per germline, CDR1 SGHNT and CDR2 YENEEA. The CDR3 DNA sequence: TGTGCCAGCAGCTTAGAAGGACAGCGCACAGATACGCAGTATTTT. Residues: CASSLEGQRTDTQYF.

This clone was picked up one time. CDR3 sequence: CASRRTGTNTEAFF. CDR3 nucleotides: TGTGCCAGCAGACGTACAGGGACGAACACTGAAGCTTTCTTT. The V gene is TRBV13, the J gene TRBJ1-1; weak D call: TRBD1 (6 bases). The CDR3 extends over 14 amino acids. CDR1 PRHDT and CDR2 FYEKMQ come from the germline V gene (reference sequence). V was shortened by 6 bases and J by 1 base, with 12 bases between the two germline ends.

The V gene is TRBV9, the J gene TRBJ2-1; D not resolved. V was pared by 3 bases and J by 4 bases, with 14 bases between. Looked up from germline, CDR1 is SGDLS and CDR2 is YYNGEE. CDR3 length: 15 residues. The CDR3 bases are TGTGCCAGCAGCGGACCCACGGAGAGATACAATGAGCAGTTCTTC. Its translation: CASSGPTERYNEQFF.

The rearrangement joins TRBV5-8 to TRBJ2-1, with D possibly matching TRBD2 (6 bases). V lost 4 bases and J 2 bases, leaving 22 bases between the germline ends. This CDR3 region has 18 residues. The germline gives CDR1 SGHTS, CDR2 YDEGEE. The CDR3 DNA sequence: TGTGCCAGCAGCCGCCTATTCACCGGGACTTCTACCTACAATGAGCAGTTCTTC. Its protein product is CASSRLFTGTSTYNEQFF. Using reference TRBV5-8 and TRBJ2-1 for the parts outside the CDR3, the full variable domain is EAGVTQSPTHLIKTRGQQATLRCSPISGHTSVYWYQQALGLGLQFLLWYDEGEERNRGNFPPRFSGRQFPNYSSELNVNALELEDSALYLCASSRLFTGTSTYNEQFFGPGTRLTVL.

The CDR3 loop is CASSQKNTFYEQYF. The CDR3 bases are TGCGCCAGCAGTCAAAAGAATACATTCTACGAGCAGTACTTC. This chain links TRBV23-1 with TRBJ2-7; D gene ambiguous. TRBV23-1 is classed as an ORF, of uncertain function. Between the trimmed V and J ends, which lost 2 bases and 3 bases, there was a span of 11 bases. The length of the CDR3 is 14 residues.

The CDR3 region is CASSPLAAGANVLTF. The CDR3 bases are TGTGCCAGCAGCCCGCTAGCGGCGGGGGCCAACGTCCTGACTTTC. The V call is TRBV3-1 (or the pseudogene TRBV3-2), the J call TRBJ2-6; 7 nucleotides align to TRBD2. This CDR3 is built from 15 residues. V gave up 4 bases and J gave up 4 bases; unmatched junction bases: 4. In germline, CDR1 is LGHDT, CDR2 YNNKEL (reference sequence).

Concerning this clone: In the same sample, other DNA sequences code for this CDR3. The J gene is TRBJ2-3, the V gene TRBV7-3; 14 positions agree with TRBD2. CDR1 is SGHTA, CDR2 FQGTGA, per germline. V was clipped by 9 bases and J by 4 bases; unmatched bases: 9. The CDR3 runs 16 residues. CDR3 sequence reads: CASSLGLAGDPDTQYF. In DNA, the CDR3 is TGTGCCAGTTCGCTGGGACTAGCGGGAGATCCAGATACGCAGTATTTT.

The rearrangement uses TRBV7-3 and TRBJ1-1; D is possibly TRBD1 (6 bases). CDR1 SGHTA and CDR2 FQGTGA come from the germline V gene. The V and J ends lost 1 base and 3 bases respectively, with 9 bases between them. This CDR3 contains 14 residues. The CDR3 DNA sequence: TGTGCCAGCAGCTTAAGTCAGGGGCACACTGAAGCTTTCTTT. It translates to CASSLSQGHTEAFF.

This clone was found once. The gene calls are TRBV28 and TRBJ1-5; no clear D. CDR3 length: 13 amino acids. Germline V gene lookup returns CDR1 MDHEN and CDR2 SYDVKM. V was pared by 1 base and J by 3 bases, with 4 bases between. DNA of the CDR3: TGTGCCAGCAGTTTATCGGTCAATCAGCCCCAGCATTTT. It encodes CASSLSVNQPQHF.

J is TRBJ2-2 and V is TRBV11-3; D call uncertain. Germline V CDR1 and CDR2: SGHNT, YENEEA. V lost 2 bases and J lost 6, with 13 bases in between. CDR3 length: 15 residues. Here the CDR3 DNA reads TGTGCCAGCAGCTTACAATACAGTGTCGCCGGGGAGCTGTTTTTT. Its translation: CASSLQYSVAGELFF.

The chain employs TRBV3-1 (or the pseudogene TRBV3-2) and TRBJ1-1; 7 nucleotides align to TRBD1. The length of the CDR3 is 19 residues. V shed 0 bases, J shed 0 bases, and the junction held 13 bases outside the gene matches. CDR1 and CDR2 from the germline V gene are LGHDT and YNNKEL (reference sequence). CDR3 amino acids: CASSQEPRDSLGLNTEAFF. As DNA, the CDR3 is TGTGCCAGCAGCCAAGAACCCCGGGACAGCCTGGGTTTGAACACTGAAGCTTTCTTT.

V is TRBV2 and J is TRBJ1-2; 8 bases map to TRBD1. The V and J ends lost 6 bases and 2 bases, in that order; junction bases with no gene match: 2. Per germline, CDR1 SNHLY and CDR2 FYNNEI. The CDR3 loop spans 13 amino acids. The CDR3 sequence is CASRYRGNYGYTF. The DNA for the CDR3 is TGTGCCAGCAGATACAGGGGGAACTATGGCTACACCTTC.

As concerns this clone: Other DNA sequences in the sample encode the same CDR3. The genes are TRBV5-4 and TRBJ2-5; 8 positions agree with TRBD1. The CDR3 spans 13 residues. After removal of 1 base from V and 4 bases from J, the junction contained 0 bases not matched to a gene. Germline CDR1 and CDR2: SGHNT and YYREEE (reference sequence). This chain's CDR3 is CASSLTGGETQYF. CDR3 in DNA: TGTGCCAGCAGCTTGACAGGGGGAGAGACCCAGTACTTC.

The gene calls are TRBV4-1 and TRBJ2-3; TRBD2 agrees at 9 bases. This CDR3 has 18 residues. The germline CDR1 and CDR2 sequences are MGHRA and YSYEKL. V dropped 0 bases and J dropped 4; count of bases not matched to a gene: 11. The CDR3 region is CASSQEPVAGAAADTQYF. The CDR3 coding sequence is TGCGCCAGCAGCCAAGAACCGGTAGCGGGGGCTGCCGCAGATACGCAGTATTTT.

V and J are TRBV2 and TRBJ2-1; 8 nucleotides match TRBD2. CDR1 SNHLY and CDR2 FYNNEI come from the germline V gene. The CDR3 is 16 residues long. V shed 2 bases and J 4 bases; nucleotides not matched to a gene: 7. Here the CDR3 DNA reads TGTGCCAGCAGTGAACCGGGACTAGTTGAGTACAATGAGCAGTTCTTC. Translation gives CASSEPGLVEYNEQFF.

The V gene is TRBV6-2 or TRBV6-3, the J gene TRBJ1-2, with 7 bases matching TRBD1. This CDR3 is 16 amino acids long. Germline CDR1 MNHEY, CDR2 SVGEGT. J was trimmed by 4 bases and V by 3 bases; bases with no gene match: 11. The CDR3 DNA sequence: TGTGCCAGCAGTTATGGTCTCGGAGGGGGCTTCTATGGCTACACCTTC. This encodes CASSYGLGGGFYGYTF.

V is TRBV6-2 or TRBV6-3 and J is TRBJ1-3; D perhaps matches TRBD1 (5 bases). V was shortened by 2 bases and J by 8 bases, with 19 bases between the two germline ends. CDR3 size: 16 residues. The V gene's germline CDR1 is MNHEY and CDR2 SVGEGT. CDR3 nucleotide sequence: TGTGCCAGCAGTTACATCTGGGACTCATGGCGAGACACCATATATTTT. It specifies CASSYIWDSWRDTIYF.